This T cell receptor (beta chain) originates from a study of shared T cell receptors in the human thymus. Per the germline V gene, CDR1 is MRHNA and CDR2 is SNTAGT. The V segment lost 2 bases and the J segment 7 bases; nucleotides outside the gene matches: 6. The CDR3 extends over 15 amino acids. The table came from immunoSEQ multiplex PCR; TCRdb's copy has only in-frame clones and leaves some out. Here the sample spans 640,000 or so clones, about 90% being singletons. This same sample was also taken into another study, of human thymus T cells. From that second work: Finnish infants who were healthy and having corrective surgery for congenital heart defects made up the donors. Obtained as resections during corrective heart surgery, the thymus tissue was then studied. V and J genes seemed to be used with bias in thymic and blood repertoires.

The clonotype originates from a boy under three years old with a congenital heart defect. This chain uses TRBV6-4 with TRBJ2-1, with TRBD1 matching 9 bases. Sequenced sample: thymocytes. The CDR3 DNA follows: TGTGCCAGCAGTGACCGGACAGGGGCGAAAAATGAGCAGTTCTTC. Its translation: CASSDRTGAKNEQFF.